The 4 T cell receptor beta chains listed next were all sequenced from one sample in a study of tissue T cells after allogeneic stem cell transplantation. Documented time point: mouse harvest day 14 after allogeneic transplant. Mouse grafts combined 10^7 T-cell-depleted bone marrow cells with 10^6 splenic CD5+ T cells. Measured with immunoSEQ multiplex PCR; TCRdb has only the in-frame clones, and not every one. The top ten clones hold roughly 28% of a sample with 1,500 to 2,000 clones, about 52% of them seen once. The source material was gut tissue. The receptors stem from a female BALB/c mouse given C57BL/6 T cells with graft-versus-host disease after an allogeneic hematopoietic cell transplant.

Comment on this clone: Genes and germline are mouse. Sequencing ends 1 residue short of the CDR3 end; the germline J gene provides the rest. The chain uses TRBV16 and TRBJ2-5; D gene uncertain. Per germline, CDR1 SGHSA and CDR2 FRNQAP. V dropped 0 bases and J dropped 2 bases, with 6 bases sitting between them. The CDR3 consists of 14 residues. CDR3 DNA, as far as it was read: TGTGCAAGCAGCTTAGATGCCATCCAAGACACCCAGTAC. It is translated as CASSLDAIQDTQY. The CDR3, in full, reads CASSLDAIQDTQYF.

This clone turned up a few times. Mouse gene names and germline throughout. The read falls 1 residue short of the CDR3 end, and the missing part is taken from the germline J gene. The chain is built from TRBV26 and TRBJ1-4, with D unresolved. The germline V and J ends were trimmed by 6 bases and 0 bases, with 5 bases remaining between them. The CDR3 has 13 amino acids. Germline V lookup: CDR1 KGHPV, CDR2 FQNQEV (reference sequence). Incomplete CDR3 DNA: TGTGCCAGCAGGAGTATTTCCAACGAAAGATTATTT. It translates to CASRSISNERLF. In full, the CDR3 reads CASRSISNERLFF.

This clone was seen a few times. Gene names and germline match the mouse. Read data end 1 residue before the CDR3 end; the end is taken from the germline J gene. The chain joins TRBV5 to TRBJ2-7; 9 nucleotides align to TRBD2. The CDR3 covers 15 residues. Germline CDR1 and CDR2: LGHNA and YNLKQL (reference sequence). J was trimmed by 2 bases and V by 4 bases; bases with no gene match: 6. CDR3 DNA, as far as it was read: TGTGCCAGCAGCCCCCTGGGGGGGGGTACCTATGAACAGTAC. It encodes CASSPLGGGTYEQY. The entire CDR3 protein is CASSPLGGGTYEQYF.

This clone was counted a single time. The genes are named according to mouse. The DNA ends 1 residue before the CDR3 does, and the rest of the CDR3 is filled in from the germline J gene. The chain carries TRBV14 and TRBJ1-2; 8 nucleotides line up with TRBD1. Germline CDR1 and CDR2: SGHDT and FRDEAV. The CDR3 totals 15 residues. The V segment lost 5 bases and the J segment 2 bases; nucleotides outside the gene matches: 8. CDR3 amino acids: CASRKTGARNSDYTF. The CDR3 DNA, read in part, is TGTGCCAGCAGAAAGACAGGGGCGCGGAACTCCGACTACACC.